This T cell receptor (beta chain) was recorded in a study of cytomegalovirus exposure and HLA in healthy donors. Study-level findings and limits: Fewer than 200 TCR beta chains were listed as cytomegalovirus-associated. Reports showed the classifier diagnosing cytomegalovirus status with high specificity and sensitivity. Subsequent analysis of the 120 or so validation repertoires found a tendency for first-cohort TCR clusters to co-occur.

The assay was immunoSEQ multiplex PCR, and TCRdb's table has in-frame clones only and misses some. Among some 100,000 clones listed, roughly nine tenths were seen once. Between the trimmed V and J ends, which lost 2 bases and 3 bases, there was a span of 8 bases. Germline CDR1 and CDR2: SGHAT and FQNNGV. CDR3 length: 13 amino acids. A note on this clone: What it recognizes is unknown.

Sequencing used PBMCs. The rearrangement uses TRBV11-2 and TRBJ2-7, with TRBD1 as a possible D gene (5 bases). The sequence was collected from a man aged 18 to 29 in good health and CMV-seropositive. In nucleotides, the CDR3 is TGTGCCAGCAGCTTACGTAGGGGCTACGAGCAGTACTTC. It translates to CASSLRRGYEQYF.